The rows below give T cell receptor beta chains drawn from one sample of a study of vaccination and CD4 T cells after COVID-19. No antigen is known for these receptors. TCRdb re-derived calls from the PCR reads in MiXCR, one entry per CDR3 protein. Seen here are 15,000 to 17,000 distinct CDR3 sequences, more than 45% observed once, and the top ten hold about 14%. The sample was CD4+ T cells from blood, cultured in vitro. The receptor source for this set is a human donor who had recovered from COVID-19. Each CDR3 is given with its conserved first and last residue. The D gene is left open where the match is weak. Clone size is not always given. Where it is, it says once, few, many or a class for expanded clones.

V	size	D	J	CDR3	DNA
TRBV14	-	TRBD1	TRBJ1-1	CASSQGRDRADTEAFF	TGTGCCAGCAGCCAAGGACGGGACAGGGCGGACACTGAAGCTTTCTTT
TRBV2	-	-	TRBJ1-1	CASRRTLNTEAFF	TGTGCCAGCAGGAGAACCTTGAACACTGAAGCTTTCTTT
TRBV20-1	-	-	TRBJ2-4	CSATSSSHGGVQYF	TGCAGTGCTACCAGTTCATCCCACGGCGGAGTTCAGTACTTC
TRBV6-1	few	TRBD1	TRBJ2-6	CASLSSGGLSGANVLTF	TGTGCCAGCCTCTCATCAGGGGGCCTCTCTGGGGCCAACGTCCTGACTTTC
TRBV20-1	once	-	TRBJ2-7	CSASWGRGDYEQYF	TGCAGTGCTAGTTGGGGCCGGGGAGACTACGAGCAGTACTTC
TRBV6-5	few	TRBD1	TRBJ1-4	CASSLGDRSNEKLFF	TGTGCCAGCAGTTTGGGGGACAGGAGTAATGAAAAACTGTTTTTT
TRBV6-1	few	-	TRBJ2-2	CASGLRATNTGELFF	TGTGCCAGCGGTCTACGGGCAACGAACACCGGGGAGCTGTTTTTT
TRBV20-1	-	-	TRBJ2-5	CSARRGQQETQYF	TGCAGTGCTAGGCGGGGACAGCAAGAGACCCAGTACTTC
TRBV6-1	-	-	TRBJ2-1	CASSPPAGSTMNF	TGTGCCAGCAGTCCGCCGGCGGGTTCAACGATGAACTTC
TRBV6-5	few	-	TRBJ1-1	CASSYSKGANTEAFF	TGTGCCAGCAGTTACTCTAAAGGGGCGAACACTGAAGCTTTCTTT
TRBV20-1	-	-	TRBJ1-5	CSARREAGVIQPQHF	TGCAGTGCTAGGAGGGAGGCAGGGGTCATTCAGCCCCAGCATTTT
TRBV7-7	-	-	TRBJ1-1	CASSLKEDSTAFF	TGTGCTAGCAGCTTAAAGGAGGACAGTACAGCTTTCTTT
TRBV27	few	-	TRBJ2-1	CASSRRGASAANEQFF	TGTGCCAGCAGTCGCCGCGGGGCTAGCGCTGCCAATGAGCAGTTCTTC
TRBV5-5	-	-	TRBJ2-7	CASRSGTGDYEQYF	TGTGCCAGCAGATCCGGTACGGGGGACTACGAGCAGTACTTC
TRBV5-4	-	TRBD1	TRBJ2-1	CASSSGQVAAPSYNEQFF	TGTGCCAGCAGCTCGGGACAGGTAGCGGCACCCTCCTACAATGAGCAGTTCTTC
TRBV6-5	few	TRBD2	TRBJ2-3	CASSYSRTSRGDDTQYF	TGTGCCAGCAGTTACTCGAGGACTAGCAGAGGGGACGATACGCAGTATTTT
TRBV20-1	-	-	TRBJ2-3	CSASIFKQITADTQYF	TGCAGTGCCTCAATTTTTAAACAAATCACGGCAGATACGCAGTATTTT
TRBV7-2	-	-	TRBJ1-1	CASSSGRGTTEAFF	TGTGCCAGCAGCTCGGGTCGGGGAACGACTGAAGCTTTCTTT
TRBV10-2	few	-	TRBJ1-6	CASRGRGGSPLHF	TGCGCCAGCAGGGGCAGGGGAGGATCACCCCTCCACTTT
TRBV28	-	-	TRBJ1-2	CASSLSGAAGYTF	TGTGCCAGCAGTTTATCAGGGGCGGCTGGCTACACCTTC
TRBV20-1	-	TRBD1	TRBJ2-7	CSAQDRGRTYEQYF	TGCAGTGCCCAAGACAGGGGCCGAACCTACGAGCAGTACTTC
TRBV6-1	-	-	TRBJ1-2	CASSPWWQGHGYTF	TGTGCCAGCAGTCCTTGGTGGCAGGGACATGGCTACACCTTC
TRBV4-2	once	TRBD1	TRBJ2-3	CASSLMGTGRGTDTQYF	TGTGCCAGCAGCCTCATGGGGACAGGGAGGGGTACAGATACGCAGTATTTT
TRBV6-5	few	TRBD1	TRBJ1-2	CASSSWTGGHVNYGYTF	TGTGCCAGCAGTTCATGGACAGGGGGTCATGTGAACTATGGCTACACCTTC
TRBV6-5	-	TRBD1	TRBJ2-7	CASSYSRGKGTGLGREQYF	TGTGCCAGCAGTTACTCGAGGGGAAAAGGGACAGGGTTAGGAAGGGAGCAGTACTTC
TRBV6-5	-	-	TRBJ2-1	CASSYSWNNEQFF	TGTGCCAGCAGTTACTCGTGGAACAATGAGCAGTTCTTC
TRBV7-9	-	-	TRBJ1-4	CASSLATPNEKLFF	TGTGCCAGCAGCTTAGCGACACCTAATGAAAAACTGTTTTTT
TRBV21-1	-	-	TRBJ1-2	CASSKEADRAAGYTF	TGTGCCAGCAGCAAAGAGGCAGACCGCGCCGCCGGCTACACCTTC
TRBV6-2/TRBV6-3	-	-	TRBJ1-2	CASSYLATGGTYGYTF	TGTGCCAGCAGTTACCTTGCCACAGGCGGGACCTATGGCTACACCTTC
TRBV20-1	few	-	TRBJ2-3	CSARAPRGDTQYF	TGCAGTGCTAGAGCTCCCAGAGGAGATACGCAGTATTTT
TRBV29-1	-	-	TRBJ1-1	CSIGRGNTEAFF	TGCAGCATCGGAAGGGGGAACACTGAAGCTTTCTTT
TRBV11-3	-	TRBD1	TRBJ2-1	CASRPGTGSSYNEQFF	TGTGCCAGCAGGCCCGGGACAGGGAGCTCCTACAATGAGCAGTTCTTC
TRBV5-4	-	TRBD2	TRBJ2-3	CASRGGTSGPRGTDTQYF	TGTGCCAGCAGGGGGGGGACTAGCGGGCCGCGGGGCACAGATACGCAGTATTTT
TRBV6-1	few	-	TRBJ1-1	CASHDGSGRRNTEAFF	TGTGCCAGCCACGATGGGTCGGGGCGGAGGAACACTGAAGCTTTCTTT
TRBV12-3/TRBV12-4	-	-	TRBJ1-3	CASSDRFWRNTIYF	TGTGCCAGCAGCGACAGGTTTTGGCGAAACACCATATATTTT
TRBV5-4	once	-	TRBJ1-1	CASSLSGVTEAFF	TGTGCCAGCAGCTTGTCAGGGGTGACTGAAGCTTTCTTT
TRBV7-2	few	-	TRBJ2-3	CASSPSTDTQYF	TGTGCCAGCAGCCCTAGCACAGATACGCAGTATTTT
TRBV20-1	-	-	TRBJ1-2	CSARDLGTYANYGYTF	TGCAGTGCTAGAGATTTAGGGACGTACGCTAACTATGGCTACACCTTC